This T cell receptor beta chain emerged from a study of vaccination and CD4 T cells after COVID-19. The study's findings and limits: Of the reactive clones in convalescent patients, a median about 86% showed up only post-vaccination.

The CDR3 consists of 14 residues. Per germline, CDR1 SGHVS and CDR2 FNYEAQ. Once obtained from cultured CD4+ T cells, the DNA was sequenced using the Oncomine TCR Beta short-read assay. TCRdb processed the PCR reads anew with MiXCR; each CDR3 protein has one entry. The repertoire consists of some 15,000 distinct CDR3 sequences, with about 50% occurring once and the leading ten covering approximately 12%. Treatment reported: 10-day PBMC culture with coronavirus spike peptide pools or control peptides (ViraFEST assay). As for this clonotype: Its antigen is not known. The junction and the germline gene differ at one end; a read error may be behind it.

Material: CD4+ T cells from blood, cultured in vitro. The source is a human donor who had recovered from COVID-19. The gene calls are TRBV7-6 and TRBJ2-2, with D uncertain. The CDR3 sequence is CASTLAAFGGELFF. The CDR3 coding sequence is TGTGCCAGCACCTTAGCAGCCTTCGGGGGGGAGCTGTTTTTT.